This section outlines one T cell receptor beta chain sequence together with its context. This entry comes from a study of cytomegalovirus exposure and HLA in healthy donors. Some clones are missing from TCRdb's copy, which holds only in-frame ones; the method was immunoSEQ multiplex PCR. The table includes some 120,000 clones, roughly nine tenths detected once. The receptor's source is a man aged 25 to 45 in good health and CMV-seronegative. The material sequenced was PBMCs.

In DNA form, the CDR3 reads TGTGCCAGCAGCTTAGCACAGTTAAACACCTACAATGAGCAGTTCTTC. Its protein product is CASSLAQLNTYNEQFF. This rearrangement joins TRBV7-2 to TRBJ2-1; no clear D gene. The germline V and J ends were trimmed by 0 bases and 2 bases, with 11 bases remaining between them. The CDR3 spans 16 residues. Germline loops: CDR1 SGHTA, CDR2 FQGNSA.